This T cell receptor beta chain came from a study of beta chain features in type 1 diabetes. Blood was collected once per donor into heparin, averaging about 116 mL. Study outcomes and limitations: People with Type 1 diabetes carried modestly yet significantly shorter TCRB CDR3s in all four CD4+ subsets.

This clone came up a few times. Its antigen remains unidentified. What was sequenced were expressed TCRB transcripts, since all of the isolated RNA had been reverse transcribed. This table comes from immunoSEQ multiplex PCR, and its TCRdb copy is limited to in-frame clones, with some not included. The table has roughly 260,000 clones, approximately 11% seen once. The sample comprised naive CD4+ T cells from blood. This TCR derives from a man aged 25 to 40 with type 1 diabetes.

CDR3 DNA sequence: TGCAGCGGCGGGACGGGAGATGAAAAACTGTTTTTT. It encodes CSGGTGDEKLFF. This chain connects TRBV29-1 to TRBJ1-4; TRBD1 might be the D (5 bases). Trimming left V 7 bases short and J 6 bases short, with 12 bases between. CDR1 SQVTM and CDR2 ANQGSEA come from the germline V gene. This CDR3 spans 12 amino acids.